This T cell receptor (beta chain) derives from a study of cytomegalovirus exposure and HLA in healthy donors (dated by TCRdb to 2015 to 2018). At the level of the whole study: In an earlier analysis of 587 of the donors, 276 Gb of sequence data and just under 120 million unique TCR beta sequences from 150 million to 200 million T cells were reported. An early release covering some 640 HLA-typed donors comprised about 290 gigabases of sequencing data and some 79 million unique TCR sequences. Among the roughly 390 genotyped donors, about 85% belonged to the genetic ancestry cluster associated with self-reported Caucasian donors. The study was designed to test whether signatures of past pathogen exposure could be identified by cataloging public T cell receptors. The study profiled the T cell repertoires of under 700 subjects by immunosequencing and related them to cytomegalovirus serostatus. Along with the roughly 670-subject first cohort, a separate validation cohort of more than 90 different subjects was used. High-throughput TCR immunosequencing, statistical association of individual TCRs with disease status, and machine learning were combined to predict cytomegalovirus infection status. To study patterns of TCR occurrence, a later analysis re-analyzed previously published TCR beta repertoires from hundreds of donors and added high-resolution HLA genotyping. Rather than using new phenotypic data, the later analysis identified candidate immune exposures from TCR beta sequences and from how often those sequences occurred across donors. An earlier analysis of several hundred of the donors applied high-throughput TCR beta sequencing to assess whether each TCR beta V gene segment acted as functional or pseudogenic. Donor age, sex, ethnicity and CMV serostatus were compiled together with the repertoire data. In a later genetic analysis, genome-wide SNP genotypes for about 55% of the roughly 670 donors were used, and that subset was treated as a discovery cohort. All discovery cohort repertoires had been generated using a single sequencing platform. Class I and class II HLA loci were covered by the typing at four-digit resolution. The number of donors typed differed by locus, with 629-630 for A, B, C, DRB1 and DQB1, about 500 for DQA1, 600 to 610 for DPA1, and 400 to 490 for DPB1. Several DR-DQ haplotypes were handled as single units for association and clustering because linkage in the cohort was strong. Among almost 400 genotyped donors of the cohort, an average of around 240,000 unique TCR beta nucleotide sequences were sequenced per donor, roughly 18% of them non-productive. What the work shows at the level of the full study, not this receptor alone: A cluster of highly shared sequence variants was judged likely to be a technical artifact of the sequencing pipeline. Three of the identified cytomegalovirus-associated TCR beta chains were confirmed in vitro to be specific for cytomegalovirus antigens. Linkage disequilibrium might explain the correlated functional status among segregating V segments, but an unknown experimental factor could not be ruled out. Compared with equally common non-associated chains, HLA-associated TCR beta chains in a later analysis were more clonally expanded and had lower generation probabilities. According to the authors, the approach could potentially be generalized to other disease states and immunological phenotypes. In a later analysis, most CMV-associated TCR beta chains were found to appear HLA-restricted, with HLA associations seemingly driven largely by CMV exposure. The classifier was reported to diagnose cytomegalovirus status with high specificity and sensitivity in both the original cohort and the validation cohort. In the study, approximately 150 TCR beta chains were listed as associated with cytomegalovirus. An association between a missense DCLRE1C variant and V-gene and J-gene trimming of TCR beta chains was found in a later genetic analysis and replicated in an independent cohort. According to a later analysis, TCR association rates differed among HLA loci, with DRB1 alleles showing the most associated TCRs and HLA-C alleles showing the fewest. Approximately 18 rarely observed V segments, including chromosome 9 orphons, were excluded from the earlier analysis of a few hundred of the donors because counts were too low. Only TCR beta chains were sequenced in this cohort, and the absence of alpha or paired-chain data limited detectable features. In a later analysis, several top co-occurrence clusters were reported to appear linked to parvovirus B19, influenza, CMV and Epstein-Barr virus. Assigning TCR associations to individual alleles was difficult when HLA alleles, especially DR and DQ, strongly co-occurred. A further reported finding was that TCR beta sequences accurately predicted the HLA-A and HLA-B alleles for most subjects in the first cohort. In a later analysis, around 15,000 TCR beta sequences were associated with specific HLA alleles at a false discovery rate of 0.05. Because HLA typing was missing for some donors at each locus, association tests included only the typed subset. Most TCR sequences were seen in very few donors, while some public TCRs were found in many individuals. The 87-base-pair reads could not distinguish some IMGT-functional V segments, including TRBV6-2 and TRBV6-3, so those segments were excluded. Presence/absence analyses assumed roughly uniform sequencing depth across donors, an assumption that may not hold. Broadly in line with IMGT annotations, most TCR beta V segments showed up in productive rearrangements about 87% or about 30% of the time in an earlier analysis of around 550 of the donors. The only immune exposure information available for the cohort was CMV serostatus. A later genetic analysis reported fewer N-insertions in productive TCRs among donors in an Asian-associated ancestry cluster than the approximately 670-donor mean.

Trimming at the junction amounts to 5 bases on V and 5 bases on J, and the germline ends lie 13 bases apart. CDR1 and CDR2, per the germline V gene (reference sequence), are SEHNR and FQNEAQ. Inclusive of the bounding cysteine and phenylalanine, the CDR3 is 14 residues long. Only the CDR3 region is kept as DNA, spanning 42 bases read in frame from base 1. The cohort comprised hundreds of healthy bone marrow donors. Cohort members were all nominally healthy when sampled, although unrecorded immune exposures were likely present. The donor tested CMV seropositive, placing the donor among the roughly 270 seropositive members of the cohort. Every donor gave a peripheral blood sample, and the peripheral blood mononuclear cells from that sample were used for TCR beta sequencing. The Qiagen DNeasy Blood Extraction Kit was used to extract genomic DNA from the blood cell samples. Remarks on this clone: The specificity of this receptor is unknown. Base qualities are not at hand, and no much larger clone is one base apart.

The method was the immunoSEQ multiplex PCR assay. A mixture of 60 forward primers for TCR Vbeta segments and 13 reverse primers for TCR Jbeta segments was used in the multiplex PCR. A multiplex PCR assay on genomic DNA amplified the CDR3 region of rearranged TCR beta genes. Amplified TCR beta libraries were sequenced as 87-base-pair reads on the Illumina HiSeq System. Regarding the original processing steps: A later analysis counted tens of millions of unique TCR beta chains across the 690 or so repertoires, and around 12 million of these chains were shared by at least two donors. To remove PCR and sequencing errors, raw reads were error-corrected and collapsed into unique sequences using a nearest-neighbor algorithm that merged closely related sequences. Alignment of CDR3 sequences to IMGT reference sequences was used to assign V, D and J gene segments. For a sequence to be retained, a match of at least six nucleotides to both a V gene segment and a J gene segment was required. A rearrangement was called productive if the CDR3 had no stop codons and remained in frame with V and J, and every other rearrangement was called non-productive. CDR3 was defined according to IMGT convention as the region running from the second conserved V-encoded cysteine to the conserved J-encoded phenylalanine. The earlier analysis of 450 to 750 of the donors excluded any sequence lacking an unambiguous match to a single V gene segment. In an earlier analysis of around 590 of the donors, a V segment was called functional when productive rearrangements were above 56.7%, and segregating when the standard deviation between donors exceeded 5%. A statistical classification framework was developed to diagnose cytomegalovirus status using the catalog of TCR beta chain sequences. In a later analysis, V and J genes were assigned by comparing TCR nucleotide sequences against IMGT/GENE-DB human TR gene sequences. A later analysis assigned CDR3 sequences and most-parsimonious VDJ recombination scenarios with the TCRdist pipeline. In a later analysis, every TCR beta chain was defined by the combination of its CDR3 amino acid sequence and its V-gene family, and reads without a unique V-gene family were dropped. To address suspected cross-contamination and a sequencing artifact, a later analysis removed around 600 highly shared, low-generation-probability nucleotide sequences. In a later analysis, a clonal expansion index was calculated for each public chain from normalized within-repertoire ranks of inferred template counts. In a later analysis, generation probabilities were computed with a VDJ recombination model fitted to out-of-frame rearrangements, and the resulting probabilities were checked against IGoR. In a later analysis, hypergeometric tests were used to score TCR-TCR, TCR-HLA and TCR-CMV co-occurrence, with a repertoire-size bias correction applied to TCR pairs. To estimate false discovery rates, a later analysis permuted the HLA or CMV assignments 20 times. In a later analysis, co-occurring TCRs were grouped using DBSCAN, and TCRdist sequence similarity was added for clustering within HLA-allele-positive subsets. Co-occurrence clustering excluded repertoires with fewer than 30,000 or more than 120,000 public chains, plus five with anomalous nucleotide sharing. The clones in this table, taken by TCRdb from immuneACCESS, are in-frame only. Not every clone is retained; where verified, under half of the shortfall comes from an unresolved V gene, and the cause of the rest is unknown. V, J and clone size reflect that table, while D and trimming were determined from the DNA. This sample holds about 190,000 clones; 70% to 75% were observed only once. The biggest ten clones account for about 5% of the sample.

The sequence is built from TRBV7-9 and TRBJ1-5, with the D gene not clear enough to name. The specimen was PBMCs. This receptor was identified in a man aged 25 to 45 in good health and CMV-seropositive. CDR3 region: CASSPPERDQPQHF. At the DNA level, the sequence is TGTGCCAGCAGCCCCCCCGAGAGAGATCAGCCCCAGCATTTT.